This TCR beta chain came from a study of T cell responses to AZD1222 COVID-19 vaccine. A note on this clone: Its antigen is not known.

The V gene lost 4 bases and the J gene lost 6 bases, with 12 bases spanning the gap. The CDR3 covers 13 residues. Study conclusions and caveats: Clonal diversity may have been underestimated, and the donors were mostly white British, with more females than males.

Produced via immunoSEQ multiplex PCR; TCRdb's table is partial and in-frame only. Of approximately 80,000 clones listed, approximately 80% are singletons. The source is an adult in good health. The chain joins TRBV12-3 or TRBV12-4 to TRBJ1-2; maybe TRBD1 (6 bases). Sequences were derived from peripheral blood, sampled on day 0 of AZD1222 vaccination. The CDR3 reads CASSSPSGDGYTF. The DNA of the CDR3 is TGTGCCAGCAGTTCCCCCTCAGGGGATGGCTACACCTTC.